The clone carrying this T cell receptor beta chain showed up many times. This CDR3 contains 13 residues. Germline V lookup: CDR1 SGHVS, CDR2 FQNEAQ. Trimming removed 5 bases at V and 1 base at J, with 9 bases between. The entry originates in a study of neurological immune-mediated disorders. 5'RACE generated cDNA with 10-nucleotide random UMIs. One entry per CDR3 protein results from TCRdb running MiXCR on the 5' RACE reads. The data contain roughly 38,000 distinct CDR3 sequences, almost 7.5% of them singletons. The sample taken for sequencing was PBMCs. The receptor's source is a middle-aged woman in good health. J is TRBJ2-7 and V is TRBV7-8; D remains unclear. The CDR3 nucleotides read TGTGCCAGCAGCGGACGGGTTTCCTACGAGCAGTACTTC. Its translation: CASSGRVSYEQYF.